This passage covers 24 T cell receptor beta chains from one sample sequenced in a study of regulatory T cells in long-lasting Graves disease. As to time point: newly diagnosed GD, antithyroid drugs for less than 3 months. From RNA extracted from PBMCs, the TCR library was made. Libraries of TCR beta came from iRepertoire HTBI primers plus Arm-PCR of CDR3 regions. TCRdb re-called the multiplex PCR reads with MiXCR, one entry per CDR3 protein. The sample includes 550,000 to 700,000 distinct CDR3 sequences, about 16% of them seen just once. These data were also filed under a second study, of T cells in Graves' hyperthyroidism and ophthalmopathy.

The sample was peripheral blood mononuclear cells (PBMCs), taken at new diagnosis, from a patient treated with antithyroid drugs. These receptor sequences come from a man aged 18 to 29 with Graves disease.

This chain connects TRBV11-1 to TRBJ1-2, with D possibly matching TRBD1 (6 bases). Germline values: CDR1 SGHAT, CDR2 FQDESV (reference sequence). Trimming pared 8 bases from V and 1 base from J, leaving 17 bases between. This CDR3 has 15 amino acids. The CDR3 sequence is CASRTSGVDNYGYTF. The DNA of the CDR3 is TGTGCCAGCCGAACATCAGGGGTCGATAACTATGGCTACACCTTC.

This clonotype has at least ten counts. The chain couples TRBV20-1 to TRBJ2-7; 8 bases are a match to TRBD2. The CDR3 contains 15 residues. Germline CDR1 is DFQATT and CDR2 is SNEGSKA (reference sequence). The V and J ends lost 0 bases and 3 bases, in that order; junction bases with no gene match: 7. This chain's CDR3 is CSARDVERGIYEQYF. DNA for the CDR3: TGCAGTGCTAGAGATGTAGAGCGGGGGATCTACGAGCAGTACTTC.

The chain uses TRBV4-1 and TRBJ2-5, with a weak D call TRBD1 (6 bases). The CDR3 totals 14 residues. Germline V gives CDR1 MGHRA, CDR2 YSYEKL. Trimming left V 2 bases short and J 2 bases short, with 9 bases between. The CDR3: CASSQRTEQETQYF. The CDR3 bases are TGCGCCAGCAGCCAACGGACAGAGCAAGAGACCCAGTACTTC.

J is TRBJ2-7 and V is TRBV19; TRBD1 agrees at 8 bases. The V gene's germline CDR1 is LNHDA and CDR2 SQIVND (reference sequence). CDR3 length: 13 residues. Unmatched junction bases numbered 3, after V lost 4 bases and J lost 4 bases. The CDR3 DNA reads TGTGCCAGTAGTAGGACAGGGCGATACGAGCAGTACTTC. It is translated as CASSRTGRYEQYF. The full variable domain, with the rest looked up from reference TRBV19 and TRBJ2-7, is DGGITQSPKYLFRKEGQNVTLSCEQNLNHDAMYWYRQDPGQGLRLIYYSQIVNDFQKGDIAEGYSVSREKKESFPLTVTSAQKNPTAFYLCASSRTGRYEQYFGPGTRLTVT.

V gene TRBV28 combines with J gene TRBJ2-7; 10 bases line up with TRBD1. The CDR3 contains 16 residues. Germline values: CDR1 MDHEN, CDR2 SYDVKM. The trim removed 4 bases at V and 4 bases at J, leaving 10 bases unmatched. The CDR3 loop reads CASSYGRGQGSYEQYF. CDR3 coding DNA: TGTGCCAGCAGTTATGGGAGGGGACAGGGGTCTTACGAGCAGTACTTC.

The chain couples TRBV20-1 to TRBJ1-1, with D perhaps matching TRBD1 (6 bases). The ends were cut back, 5 bases at V and 1 base at J, with 17 bases in the middle. The V gene's germline CDR1 is DFQATT and CDR2 SNEGSKA (reference sequence). This CDR3 comprises 15 residues. The DNA of the CDR3 is TGCAGTGCTGGGGCCGGGGGCGCGGGGAACACTGAAGCTTTCTTT. Translation: CSAGAGGAGNTEAFF.

The CDR3 DNA is TGCAGTGCCCTACTAGCGGGAGGGTCCTTCCGATCTGGGAGCTCCTACGAGCAGTACTTC. Protein sequence: CSALLAGGSFRSGSSYEQYF. V gene TRBV20-1 combines with J gene TRBJ2-7; 13 nucleotides align to TRBD2. Germline CDR1 is DFQATT and CDR2 is SNEGSKA (reference sequence). This CDR3 has 20 amino acids. J gave up 0 bases and V 6 bases, and 20 bases lay outside the gene matches.

Ten or more counts support this clonotype. V is TRBV18 and J is TRBJ2-1, with D perhaps matching TRBD1 (5 bases). The V end was cut by 8 bases, the J end by 7 bases, with 15 bases between. The CDR3 consists of 13 residues. Germline values: CDR1 KGHSH, CDR2 LQKENI. The CDR3 nucleotides read TGTGCCAGCCGACAAGCGTCAGGGAATGAGCAGTTCTTC. Protein product: CASRQASGNEQFF.

The chain joins TRBV28 to TRBJ1-5; maybe TRBD1 (5 bases). Germline V gene sequence: CDR1 MDHEN, CDR2 SYDVKM. This CDR3 spans 15 amino acids. The V and J ends lost 2 bases and 2 bases respectively, with 10 bases between them. The CDR3 nucleotides are TGTGCCAGCAGTTTAAGCAGGGATGGCAATCAGCCCCAGCATTTT. Its translation: CASSLSRDGNQPQHF.

This clonotype was seen repeatedly, ten times or more. J is TRBJ1-1 and V is TRBV2; TRBD1 is a possible D gene (5 bases). CDR1 is SNHLY, CDR2 FYNNEI, per germline. The CDR3 length is 14 residues. Trimming pared 8 bases from V and 4 bases from J, leaving 17 bases between. CDR3 in amino acids: CASRDLFGSTEAFF. The CDR3 DNA is TGTGCCAGCCGGGACCTCTTTGGAAGCACTGAAGCTTTCTTT.

This clonotype came up many times. This sequence joins TRBV12-3 or TRBV12-4 and TRBJ2-7; 7 nucleotides match TRBD1. The V gene end was trimmed by 5 bases and the J gene end by 5 bases; junction bases not matched to a gene: 9. This CDR3 is 14 amino acids long. DNA for the CDR3: TGTGCCAGCAGTCCACGACAGGGTCCCAACGAGCAGTACTTC. This gives the protein CASSPRQGPNEQYF.

This clonotype was recorded at least ten times. V and J are TRBV9 and TRBJ2-3; D remains unclear. The CDR3 contains 15 residues. The V end was cut by 0 bases, the J end by 4 bases, with 12 bases between. CDR1 is SGDLS, CDR2 YYNGEE, per germline. The CDR3 reads CASSVGTTTADTQYF. CDR3 in DNA: TGTGCCAGCAGCGTAGGGACCACAACGGCAGATACGCAGTATTTT.

The table lists this clonotype with many counts. The chain joins TRBV12-3 or TRBV12-4 to TRBJ1-5, with D uncertain. V lost 1 base to trimming and J lost 8 bases, with 9 bases between them. The CDR3 is 13 residues long. The CDR3 DNA follows: TGTGCCAGCAGTTTAGGAACCGTAGAGCCCCAGCATTTT. It specifies CASSLGTVEPQHF.

This clonotype was counted once. This chain links TRBV5-4 with TRBJ1-1; 7 nucleotides line up with TRBD1. With 4 bases clipped from V and 1 base from J, the junction kept 4 bases outside the gene matches. CDR3 length: 14 amino acids. Germline V gene lookup returns CDR1 SGHNT and CDR2 YYREEE (reference sequence). The CDR3 DNA reads as TGTGCCAGCAGCAATTACAGGGGGAACACTGAAGCTTTCTTT. It is translated as CASSNYRGNTEAFF.

This clonotype came up many times. The rearrangement uses TRBV7-9 and TRBJ2-3; possibly TRBD1 for D (5 bases). The ends were cut back, 7 bases at V and 1 base at J, with 18 bases in the middle. The CDR3 covers 16 residues. Per germline, CDR1 SEHNR and CDR2 FQNEAQ (reference sequence). CDR3 protein: CASKDNKGFGTDTQYF. The DNA for the CDR3 is TGTGCCAGCAAGGATAACAAGGGGTTCGGCACAGATACGCAGTATTTT.

This clonotype showed up many times. The J gene is TRBJ2-5, the V gene TRBV6-2 or TRBV6-3, with a tentative D call TRBD1 (5 bases). The CDR3 loop spans 14 amino acids. The ends were cut back, 6 bases at V and 2 bases at J, with 13 bases in the middle. The germline gives CDR1 MNHEY, CDR2 SVGEGT. The CDR3 spells CASSRFTGQETQYF. Written as DNA, the CDR3 is TGTGCCAGCAGCAGGTTTACAGGTCAAGAGACCCAGTACTTC.

This clonotype was seen ten or more times. This sequence joins TRBV20-1 and TRBJ2-1, with 8 bases that match TRBD2. CDR3 size: 18 residues. With 0 bases clipped from V and 2 bases from J, the junction kept 12 bases outside the gene matches. CDR1 is DFQATT and CDR2 is SNEGSKA in the germline V gene (reference sequence). For the CDR3, the DNA is TGCAGTGCTAGAGATCGGTTGGTTTCGGGAGGGCCCTACAATGAGCAGTTCTTC. This translates into CSARDRLVSGGPYNEQFF.

This clonotype showed up just a few times. The V and J genes are TRBV25-1 and TRBJ1-5, with D uncertain. The CDR3 covers 14 residues. Trimming left V 3 bases short and J 3 bases short, with 9 bases between. The germline gives CDR1 MGHDK, CDR2 SYGVNS. CDR3 in DNA: TGTGCCAGCAGTGAGACCGGGTTCAATCAGCCCCAGCATTTT. As protein: CASSETGFNQPQHF.

This clonotype was seen at least ten times. The V gene is TRBV5-1, the J gene TRBJ2-7; D may be TRBD1 (6 bases). Germline CDR1 is SGHRS and CDR2 is YFSETQ. V was shortened by 2 bases and J by 2 bases, with 8 bases between the two germline ends. The CDR3 contains 13 residues. DNA for the CDR3: TGCGCCAGCAGCTTCGGGACAACCTACGAGCAGTACTTC. This encodes CASSFGTTYEQYF.

This clonotype occurred many times. The V and J genes are TRBV2 and TRBJ2-3; no clear D gene. The CDR3 sequence is 14 residues long. V lost 6 bases to trimming and J lost 3 bases, with 13 bases between them. Germline values: CDR1 SNHLY, CDR2 FYNNEI. The CDR3 DNA reads TGTGCCAGCAGCGTAATGACCGGGACAGATACGCAGTATTTT. This translates into CASSVMTGTDTQYF.

CDR3 sequence reads: CASIPPPGGAITEAFF. The CDR3 DNA follows: TGTGCCAGCATCCCCCCTCCGGGGGGGGCAATCACTGAAGCTTTCTTT. The rearrangement joins TRBV7-2 to TRBJ1-1; D is possibly TRBD1 (6 bases). V was trimmed by 7 bases and J by 4 bases, leaving 22 bases between them. Germline V gene sequence: CDR1 SGHTA, CDR2 FQGNSA. The CDR3 sequence is 16 residues long.

The chain links TRBV20-1 to TRBJ1-5, with 9 bases matching TRBD1. The junction had 26 bases not matched to a gene; V was cut back by 1 base and J by 7 bases. Germline loops: CDR1 DFQATT, CDR2 SNEGSKA (reference sequence). The CDR3 is made up of 21 amino acids. The CDR3 coding sequence is TGCAGTGCTAGAGGGGTTGTTTTCTGGTCGGACAGGGGTCCGGTCAGCCAGCCCCAGCATTTT. Translating gives CSARGVVFWSDRGPVSQPQHF.

This clonotype was recorded a few times. The chain has TRBV29-1 and TRBJ2-7; D may be TRBD2 (5 bases). Germline V gene lookup returns CDR1 SQVTM and CDR2 ANQGSEA. This CDR3 has 12 residues. Trimming pared 7 bases from V and 6 bases from J, leaving 16 bases between. The CDR3 is CSAGGIGREQYF. CDR3 coding DNA: TGCAGCGCCGGAGGTATCGGTCGCGAGCAGTACTTC.

There are many counts of this clonotype. The CDR3, as DNA: TGTGCCAGCAGCCCGAGGGGGGGAGAGACCCAGTACTTC. It yields the protein CASSPRGGETQYF. The rearrangement links TRBV18 to TRBJ2-5; D is possibly TRBD2 (7 bases). The CDR3 runs 13 residues. Trimming left V 8 bases short and J 4 bases short, with 14 bases between. CDR1 and CDR2 from the germline V gene are KGHSH and LQKENI.